This T cell receptor beta chain was recorded in a study of sequential checkpoint blockade in melanoma (dated by TCRdb to between 2018 and 2021). Context from the whole study: Patients were randomized 1:1 to first-line nivolumab followed by ipilimumab (arm A) or ipilimumab followed by nivolumab (arm B). Both trial sequences were followed by maintenance nivolumab. Overall study outcomes, separate from this receptor: The model for predicting response that combines TCR metrics with mutation burden needs to be validated in larger, independent patient cohorts.

The germline V gene (reference sequence) provides CDR1 MNHNY and CDR2 SVGAGI. V trim: 5 bases; J trim: 5 bases; unmatched bases: 7. The CDR3 has 14 amino acids, counting the end cysteine and phenylalanine. Of the read, only the CDR3 DNA is kept; its 42 bases are in frame from base 1. In light of the paper, this sample's treatment or condition label describes: randomized to nivolumab then ipilimumab (arm A) or the reverse (arm B). None of the trial patients had been given prior DNA-damaging chemotherapy. A FACS Aria II flow cytometer was used to sort live CD3+CD8+ cells that were negative for CD19 and CD56 from thawed PBMCs. Samples came from patients with melanoma in CheckMate 064, a randomized, open-label phase II trial of sequential checkpoint blockade. Peripheral blood mononuclear cells were collected by leukapheresis, purified using Ficoll-Paque, and frozen in human serum containing around 10% DMSO. Immediately after sorting, the purity of the sorted blood CD3+CD8+ cells was confirmed to be >98%, and DNA was then extracted.

TCRbeta CDR3 regions were immunosequenced from genomic DNA with the immunoSEQ Assay. Prior to high-throughput sequencing, genomic DNA was amplified by bias-controlled multiplex PCR. As for how the authors treated the data: To quantify the absolute abundance of each unique TCRbeta CDR3 region, the sequences were collapsed and filtered. Clonality, defined as 1 minus Pielou's evenness, was calculated using productive rearrangements only. A previously published method was used to identify clones whose frequencies were significantly greater in on-treatment samples than in baseline samples. TCRdb limited this immuneACCESS table to in-frame rearrangements with V and J called. A share of clones is missing; checked studies link under half to unresolved V genes, and the rest is unexplained. D and trimming were read from the DNA, whereas the V and J calls and clone size are those reported in that table. This sample lists roughly 17,000 clones; about two thirds were detected once. Of the sample, roughly 20% falls within the top ten clones.

About this clone: The antigen it recognizes is unknown. No much larger clonotype is one base removed from it; base qualities were not supplied.

The source of this sequence is a human donor with melanoma. The rearranged segments are TRBV6-6 and TRBJ1-1; a stretch of 8 junction bases matches TRBD1. Sequences were derived from CD8+ T cells sorted from blood (inferred from file names), sampled from a patient given nivolumab and ipilimumab in sequence. CDR3 region: CASSHGQGWTEAFF. Read as DNA, the sequence is TGTGCCAGCAGTCACGGACAGGGCTGGACTGAAGCTTTCTTT.